This T cell receptor (beta chain) was obtained from a study of T cells in Graves' hyperthyroidism and ophthalmopathy. Overall study findings and caveats: Using 13 V-J features, a model discriminated ophthalmopathy from stable hyperthyroidism. The blood repertoire included most of the expanded thyroid clonotypes above 0.001. The model's output predicted ophthalmopathy at a median of approximately 6.5 months prior to onset.

It was RNA transcripts that yielded the amplified TCR beta CDR3 regions. An initial round of RT-PCR targeting the TCR CDR3 relied on the HTBI primer set. TCRdb redid the calling of the multiplex PCR reads with MiXCR, one entry per CDR3 protein. The repertoire holds roughly 500,000 distinct CDR3 sequences, with about 45% as singletons. On the basis of clinical symptoms, serum thyroxine and TRAb, thyroid ultrasound and orbital computed tomography, diagnoses were made. This clonotype was detected ten times or more. Antigen: not known. Germline CDR1 reads MNHEY; CDR2 reads SVGAGI. The CDR3 is 16 residues long. The V and J ends lost 6 bases and 5 bases, in that order; junction bases with no gene match: 10.

This chain connects TRBV6-5 to TRBJ2-2, with 9 nucleotides matching TRBD2. Sequenced: peripheral blood or thyroid tissue (not recorded which). This clonotype was sampled from an adult woman with Graves' disease, either hyperthyroidism or ophthalmopathy (not recorded which). This CDR3 is CASRQIAGAGTGELFF. CDR3 coding DNA: TGTGCCAGCAGGCAGATAGCGGGAGCGGGGACCGGGGAGCTGTTTTTT.